This T cell receptor (beta chain) comes out of a study of T cell responses to AZD1222 COVID-19 vaccine. Study information: Second doses were pooled across both intervals (about 4 or about 12 weeks). Whole-study findings and limits: Close to half of all spike-specific TCRs reportedly target regions of the variants that are unmutated. Repertoire sampling occurred only after the peak T cell response. The donors showed a predominance of white British ancestry and of females, with possible underestimation of clonal diversity.

Only a few counts were recorded for this clone. The antigen remains unidentified. The germline CDR1 and CDR2 sequences are SGHTA and FQGNSA. The CDR3 is 14 residues long. Trimming took 1 base from V and 7 from J; bases not matched to a gene: 4. Repertoires were generated with immunoSEQ multiplex PCR, while TCRdb's copy carries only in-frame clones and drops some. Among approximately 100,000 clones listed, approximately 89% were seen once. This sample comprised peripheral blood, obtained on day 0 of AZD1222 vaccination. The rearrangement links TRBV7-2 to TRBJ2-4, with 7 bases aligning to TRBD1. The sequence came from an adult in good health. The CDR3 sequence is CASSLDGTANIQYF. The CDR3 DNA is TGTGCCAGCAGCTTAGACGGGACAGCCAACATTCAGTACTTC.